Presented here are 30 T cell receptor beta chains from one specimen sequenced in a study of T cell repertoires in cytomegalovirus infection. These receptors' targets are unknown. TCRdb re-called the reads through MiXCR, storing one row per CDR3 protein. Among fewer than 1,000,000 distinct CDR3 sequences, around 29% were seen once, and the ten largest hold roughly an eighth. Material: cultured CD8+ T cells from PBMCs, obtained from culture after CMV antigen stimulation. These receptors originate from a human donor in good health (CMV status not recorded). Some clones in this sample may be carry-over from other donors' samples.

Comments on this clonotype: One end of the junction varies from germline; a read error may be responsible. The genes are TRBV5-8 and TRBJ2-3; 7 bases map to TRBD1. Germline CDR1 is SGHTS and CDR2 is YDEGEE. The CDR3 runs 16 residues. The CDR3 protein is CVSSDSTGVYTDTQYF. The CDR3, as DNA: TGTGTCAGCAGCGATTCCACAGGGGTCTACACAGATACGCAGTATTTT. Variable domain in full (rest from reference TRBV5-8 and TRBJ2-3): EAGVTQSPTHLIKTRGQQATLRCSPISGHTSVYWYQQALGLGLQFLLWYDEGEERNRGNFPPRFSGRQFPNYSSELNVNALELEDSALYLCVSSDSTGVYTDTQYFGPGTRLTVL.

The CDR3 nucleotides read TGTGCCAGCAGTGAAGGAAGGCAGACCCAGTACTTC. This sequence encodes CASSEGRQTQYF. V and J are TRBV6-2 or TRBV6-3 and TRBJ2-5; D gene uncertain. Germline V gene lookup returns CDR1 MNHEY and CDR2 SVGEGT. Trimming shortened V by 5 bases and J by 6 bases, and 10 bases separated the two germline ends. This CDR3 contains 12 residues.

This chain uses TRBV10-2 with TRBJ2-5; 8 bases are a match to TRBD2. Per germline, CDR1 WSHSY and CDR2 SAAADI. Trimming took 8 bases from V and 5 from J; bases not matched to a gene: 7. CDR3 length: 13 amino acids. CDR3 sequence (DNA): TGCGCCAGCGGGCGGGGGGTTAGGGAGACCCAGTACTTC. It codes for CASGRGVRETQYF.

In its sample, this clonotype was seen many times. V is TRBV11-1 and J is TRBJ2-7; 12 bases fit TRBD2. With V trimmed by 2 bases and J by 5 bases, 4 bases remained unmatched. Germline CDR1 SGHAT, CDR2 FQDESV (reference sequence). The CDR3 has 15 amino acids. CDR3 sequence: CASSLLAGGPNEQYV. In DNA form, the CDR3 reads TGTGCCAGCAGCTTACTAGCGGGGGGGCCGAACGAGCAGTACGTC.

V is TRBV14 and J is TRBJ2-1; D tentatively fits TRBD1 or TRBD2 (5 bases each). The germline V gene encodes CDR1 SGHDN and CDR2 FVKESK. Trimming removed 8 bases from V and 4 bases from J, with 18 bases in between. This CDR3 spans 15 amino acids. CDR3 amino acids: CASSGPGRRYNEQFF. CDR3 DNA sequence: TGTGCCAGCTCGGGACCAGGGAGACGGTACAATGAGCAGTTCTTC.

As concerns this clonotype: This sequence may be a read error, since a much larger clone differs from it by one base. This chain joins TRBV7-9 and TRBJ2-1; 10 nucleotides align to TRBD2. Germline CDR1 reads SEHNR; CDR2 reads FQNEAQ (reference sequence). The CDR3 is 17 amino acids. The CDR3 spells CASSPASGGVSYNERFF. DNA for the CDR3: TGTGCCAGCAGCCCGGCTAGCGGGGGTGTCTCCTACAATGAGCGGTTCTTC. The full variable domain, completed using reference TRBV7-9 and TRBJ2-1, is DTGVSQNPRHKITKRGQNVTFRCDPISEHNRLYWYRQTLGQGPEFLTYFQNEAQLEKSRLLSDRFSAERPKGSFSTLEIQRTEQGDSAMYLCASSPASGGVSYNERFFGPGTRLTVL.

The chain is built from TRBV7-9 and TRBJ2-7, with 10 bases lining up with TRBD1. V trimming: 5 bases; J trimming: 3 bases; junction bases outside the gene matches: 16. CDR1 is SEHNR and CDR2 is FQNEAQ in the germline V gene (reference sequence). The CDR3 has 18 residues. CDR3 amino acids: CASSHRFFSGQGLYEQYF. In DNA form, the CDR3 reads TGTGCCAGCAGCCACAGGTTTTTTTCGGGACAGGGGCTCTACGAGCAGTACTTC.

This clonotype has just a few counts. The V gene is TRBV27, the J gene TRBJ2-7; 7 bases match TRBD1. Germline loops: CDR1 MNHEY, CDR2 SMNVEV (reference sequence). The V gene end was trimmed by 8 bases and the J gene end by 5 bases; junction bases not matched to a gene: 3. CDR3 length equals 11 residues. The CDR3 DNA reads TGTGCCAGCCGGGACAGCCACGAGCAGTACGTC. It encodes CASRDSHEQYV.

The sample holds one count of this clonotype. Since a much larger clone is just one base distant, this may be a read error. This chain links TRBV7-2 with TRBJ1-6, with a tentative D call TRBD1 (5 bases). Per the germline V gene, CDR1 is SGHTA and CDR2 is FQGNSA. The CDR3 has 15 amino acids. The CDR3 sequence: CASSLNRGYNLPLHF. The CDR3 DNA sequence: TGTGCCAGCAGCTTGAATAGGGGATACAATTTACCCCTCCACTTT.

As regards this clonotype: Sequence at one end of the junction differs from germline and may be a read error. This chain links TRBV20-1 with TRBJ2-1, with 8 nucleotides matching TRBD1. The germline gives CDR1 DFQATT, CDR2 SNEGSKA (reference sequence). The CDR3 totals 13 residues. CDR3 in amino acids: CSARGRGLDEQFF. The CDR3 bases are TGCAGTGCCAGAGGCAGGGGGCTAGATGAGCAGTTCTTC.

A few counts support this clonotype. The V gene is TRBV7-6, the J gene TRBJ1-1; 10 positions agree with TRBD1. The CDR3 covers 14 residues. CDR1 is SGHVS and CDR2 is FNYEAQ in the germline V gene. The trim removed 1 base at V and 11 bases at J, leaving 7 bases unmatched. The DNA of the CDR3 is TGTGCCAGCAGCTTAGGACAGGGGGCCCGTGGGGCTTTCTTT. Translation: CASSLGQGARGAFF.

The chain is built from TRBV29-1 and TRBJ2-4; TRBD1 might be the D (5 bases). V lost 3 bases to trimming and J lost 4 bases, with 10 bases between them. Germline assignment: CDR1 SQVTM and CDR2 ANQGSEA. The CDR3 consists of 13 residues. CDR3 in amino acids: CSVDPGLKNIQYF. The DNA for the CDR3 is TGCAGCGTTGACCCAGGGTTAAAAAACATTCAGTACTTC.

This clonotype turned up a few times. The V and J genes are TRBV6-5 and TRBJ2-7, with 12 bases aligning to TRBD1. Per the germline V gene, CDR1 is MNHEY and CDR2 is SVGAGI. The CDR3 length is 18 residues. V shed 4 bases and J 2 bases; nucleotides not matched to a gene: 12. This CDR3 reads CASSSWDRGRFRPYEQYF. As DNA, the CDR3 is TGTGCCAGCAGTTCCTGGGACAGGGGGCGCTTTCGGCCCTACGAGCAGTACTTC.

V usage is TRBV5-4 and J usage is TRBJ2-1; 8 nucleotides agree with TRBD1. The J segment lost 8 bases and the V segment lost 4 bases, leaving 5 bases of the junction unmatched. Germline loops: CDR1 SGHNT, CDR2 YYREEE (reference sequence). This CDR3 has 13 amino acids. The CDR3 nucleotides are TGTGCCAGCAGCGGGGAGGACAGGGATGAGCAGTTCTTC. Translating it yields CASSGEDRDEQFF.

The chain links TRBV4-1 to TRBJ1-1; 7 positions agree with TRBD1. The CDR3 runs 15 residues. The J segment lost 5 bases and the V segment lost 4 bases, leaving 10 bases of the junction unmatched. Germline CDR1 and CDR2: MGHRA and YSYEKL. CDR3 residues: CASSPWTGSGTEAFF. The DNA for the CDR3 is TGCGCCAGCAGCCCGTGGACAGGCTCGGGAACTGAAGCTTTCTTT.

This clonotype was seen more than once but under ten times. V gene TRBV9 combines with J gene TRBJ2-1; D perhaps matches TRBD1 (5 bases). V was pared by 0 bases and J by 1 base, with 11 bases between. Germline-derived CDR1 and CDR2 are SGDLS and YYNGEE. The CDR3 has 16 amino acids. Here the CDR3 DNA reads TGTGCCAGCAGCGTAGCTTCCCAGGGATCCTACAATGAGCAGTTCTTC. Translated, it gives CASSVASQGSYNEQFF.

The J gene is TRBJ1-2, the V gene TRBV24-1; D unclear. Germline V CDR1 and CDR2: KGHDR, SFDVKD. With 9 bases removed from V and 8 bases from J, the gap between germline ends came to 12 bases. The CDR3 runs 11 residues. CDR3 sequence: CATLGSDGYTF. As DNA, the CDR3 is TGTGCCACCTTGGGGTCCGACGGCTACACCTTC.

This CDR3 is CASSVVEDTQYF. The CDR3 DNA is TGTGCCAGCAGCGTAGTGGAAGATACGCAGTATTTT. The V gene is TRBV9, the J gene TRBJ2-3; D is ambiguous. V dropped 0 bases and J dropped 5 bases, with 4 bases sitting between them. The CDR3 is 12 amino acids. CDR1 SGDLS and CDR2 YYNGEE come from the germline V gene. Using reference TRBV9 and TRBJ2-3 for the parts outside the CDR3, the full variable domain is DSGVTQTPKHLITATGQRVTLRCSPRSGDLSVYWYQQSLDQGLQFLIQYYNGEERAKGNILERFSAQQFPDLHSELNLSSLELGDSALYFCASSVVEDTQYFGPGTRLTVL.

This clonotype was recorded many times. V and J are TRBV7-9 and TRBJ2-1, with D possibly TRBD2 on 6 matching bases. This CDR3 is built from 14 residues. Trimming stripped 4 bases from V and 7 bases from J, with 14 bases between. Per germline, CDR1 SEHNR and CDR2 FQNEAQ (reference sequence). The CDR3 protein is CASSYLLARNEQFF. The DNA of the CDR3 is TGTGCCAGCAGCTACCTACTAGCACGGAATGAGCAGTTCTTC.

This chain connects TRBV23-1 to TRBJ2-3, with D tentatively TRBD1 or TRBD2 (5 bases each). TRBV23-1 is treated as an ORF (open reading frame) with a function not yet certain. The CDR3 extends over 18 amino acids. The V end was cut by 3 bases, the J end by 6 bases, with 25 bases between. CDR3 amino acids: CASSQSAEYKEGRDTQYF. The DNA for the CDR3 is TGCGCCAGCAGTCAGTCCGCCGAATACAAAGAGGGACGGGATACGCAGTATTTT.

The chain joins TRBV3-1 to TRBJ2-1, with D possibly being TRBD2 (5 bases). The CDR3 extends over 14 amino acids. The V end lost 4 bases, the J end lost 6 bases, and 13 bases lay between the germline ends. The germline V gene has CDR1 LGHDT and CDR2 YNNKEL (reference sequence). The CDR3 sequence is CASSLLRGINEQFF. The CDR3 DNA reads TGTGCCAGCAGCCTTCTAAGAGGGATCAATGAGCAGTTCTTC.

The V call is TRBV6-6, the J call TRBJ2-3; 8 nucleotides match TRBD2. The V segment lost 7 bases and the J segment 5 bases; nucleotides outside the gene matches: 8. From germline, CDR1 is MNHNY and CDR2 SVGAGI (reference sequence). The CDR3 runs 14 residues. DNA of the CDR3: TGTGCCAGCACCTCGGGGGGGGTGGTAGATACGCAGTATTTT. Encoded protein: CASTSGGVVDTQYF.

The chain links TRBV27 to TRBJ2-5; 9 nucleotides line up with TRBD2. The germline V gene encodes CDR1 MNHEY and CDR2 SMNVEV (reference sequence). V shed 0 bases and J 2 bases; nucleotides not matched to a gene: 4. The CDR3 consists of 16 residues. CDR3 loop: CASSLSTLAGQETQYF. DNA for the CDR3: TGTGCCAGCAGTTTATCGACTCTAGCGGGGCAAGAGACCCAGTACTTC.

The chain links TRBV10-3 to TRBJ2-2; no definite D call. Per the germline V gene, CDR1 is ENHRY and CDR2 is SYGVKD. The CDR3 length is 12 residues. The V end was cut by 4 bases, the J end by 7 bases, with 7 bases between. DNA of the CDR3: TGTGCCATCAGTGGTGAAATCGGGGAGCTGTTTTTT. It codes for CAISGEIGELFF.

This clonotype was seen a handful of times. V is TRBV4-1 and J is TRBJ1-2; no clear D. Germline V lookup: CDR1 MGHRA, CDR2 YSYEKL. V lost 4 bases and J lost 2, with 11 bases in between. CDR3 length equals 14 residues. CDR3 in amino acids: CASSLKWANYGYTF. The CDR3 bases are TGCGCCAGCAGCCTCAAATGGGCGAACTATGGCTACACCTTC.

The V call is TRBV7-3, the J call TRBJ2-7, with D perhaps given as TRBD1 or TRBD2 (6 bases each). Per the germline V gene, CDR1 is SGHTA and CDR2 is FQGTGA. The CDR3 covers 13 residues. CDR3 sequence: CADTLGGSYEQYV. Written as DNA, the CDR3 is TGTGCAGACACCCTAGGGGGGTCCTACGAGCAGTACGTC.

Remarks on this clonotype: The junction shows a germline mismatch at one end, possibly a read error. This chain links TRBV7-7 with TRBJ2-1; possible D gene TRBD2, 7 bases. The germline CDR1 and CDR2 sequences are SSHAT and FNYEAQ (reference sequence). There are 15 residues in the CDR3. The CDR3 region has the DNA TGTGCTAGCAGCTTATGGGGGGGGGCCAACAATGAGCAGTTCTTC. Protein sequence: CASSLWGGANNEQFF.

In its sample, this clonotype was seen a few times. The chain is built from TRBV4-3 and TRBJ2-1; D possibly corresponds to TRBD1 (5 bases). The CDR3 loop spans 16 amino acids. The germline gives CDR1 LGHNA, CDR2 YSLEER. V lost 0 bases and J 4 bases, leaving 13 bases between the germline ends. The CDR3 DNA is TGCGCCAGCAGCCAAGAAGGCAGGGTGGGGTACAATGAGCAGTTCTTC. Encoded protein: CASSQEGRVGYNEQFF.

This clonotype was observed a handful of times. This chain joins TRBV7-9 and TRBJ2-7, with 8 bases that match TRBD1. CDR3 length: 16 residues. From germline, CDR1 is SEHNR and CDR2 FQNEAQ (reference sequence). V gave up 5 bases and J gave up 0 bases; unmatched junction bases: 9. The CDR3 spells CASSPPGDRSSYEQYF. In DNA, the CDR3 is TGTGCCAGCAGCCCCCCTGGGGACAGGAGCTCCTACGAGCAGTACTTC.

The chain combines TRBV7-9 with TRBJ2-7; maybe TRBD1 (6 bases). This CDR3 contains 15 residues. The germline CDR1 and CDR2 sequences are SEHNR and FQNEAQ (reference sequence). V was shortened by 5 bases and J by 7 bases, with 21 bases between the two germline ends. The CDR3 is CASSDTGHGPKEQYV. The DNA for the CDR3 is TGTGCCAGCAGCGATACGGGACATGGGCCGAAGGAGCAGTACGTC.